The 31 T cell receptor beta chains below come from one sample, sequenced in a study of beta chain features in type 1 diabetes. The study reverse transcribed the entire isolated RNA, so it sequenced expressed TCRB transcripts. The method was immunoSEQ multiplex PCR; TCRdb's version includes in-frame clones alone and lacks a portion of them. The table shows over 700,000 clones, with 17% occurring only once. Sequencing was done on a sample of naive CD4+ T cells from blood. These receptors were taken from a young woman in good health.

This clone was seen at least ten times. The chain is built from TRBV10-3 and TRBJ2-7, with D possibly TRBD2 on 6 matching bases. Germline assignment: CDR1 ENHRY and CDR2 SYGVKD. The CDR3 contains 14 residues. V lost 4 bases and J 0 bases, leaving 10 bases between the germline ends. CDR3 DNA sequence: TGTGCCATCAGTGGGCGGGACGGCTCCTACGAGCAGTACTTC. Amino acid sequence: CAISGRDGSYEQYF.

This clone was detected a few times. The rearrangement uses TRBV10-3 and TRBJ2-1; 10 bases match TRBD2. The CDR3 extends over 13 amino acids. V trimming: 8 bases; J trimming: 5 bases; junction bases outside the gene matches: 3. Germline V gives CDR1 ENHRY, CDR2 SYGVKD. The CDR3 loop reads CAIGTSDDNEQFF. The CDR3 DNA follows: TGTGCCATCGGGACTAGCGATGACAATGAGCAGTTCTTC.

This clone was counted a single time. The chain recombines TRBV5-1 with TRBJ1-2; the D is unclear. The ends were cut back, 0 bases at V and 1 base at J, with 10 bases in the middle. Germline CDR1 and CDR2: SGHRS and YFSETQ. The CDR3 covers 15 residues. CDR3 coding DNA: TGCGCCAGCAGCTTGGGGTCAGTTTTTAACTATGGCTACACCTTC. Its protein product is CASSLGSVFNYGYTF.

This clone was recorded a few times. This chain connects TRBV18 to TRBJ2-1; a weak D match, TRBD1 (6 bases). CDR1 KGHSH and CDR2 LQKENI come from the germline V gene. The CDR3 has 17 amino acids. V was pared by 1 base and J by 1 base, with 14 bases between. Here the CDR3 DNA reads TGTGCCAGCTCACCACTGCCAGGGGTGGGTTCCTACAATGAGCAGTTCTTC. Its translation is CASSPLPGVGSYNEQFF.

This clone was counted between two and nine times. The genes are TRBV4-1 and TRBJ1-1; a possible D gene is TRBD1 (6 bases). This CDR3 has 16 residues. Germline V gene data show CDR1 as MGHRA and CDR2 as YSYEKL. Trimming stripped 1 base from V and 1 base from J, with 13 bases between. The CDR3 DNA sequence: TGCGCCAGCAGCCAAGTCCAACAGGGATCGAACACTGAAGCTTTCTTT. This sequence encodes CASSQVQQGSNTEAFF.

The chain carries TRBV10-3 and TRBJ2-7; 7 bases match TRBD1. This CDR3 has 14 residues. Per germline, CDR1 ENHRY and CDR2 SYGVKD. V was clipped by 8 bases and J by 2 bases; unmatched bases: 9. Here the CDR3 DNA reads TGTGCCATCGCCCAGACAGGGTCTCCCTACGAGCAGTACTTC. Amino acids: CAIAQTGSPYEQYF.

This clone came up a few times. The J gene is TRBJ2-7, the V gene TRBV10-3; possible D gene TRBD1, 6 bases. The V end was cut by 10 bases, the J end by 3 bases, with 16 bases between. Germline CDR1 reads ENHRY; CDR2 reads SYGVKD. CDR3 length: 13 residues. The CDR3 spells CASKTGSHYEQYF. The CDR3 nucleotides are TGTGCCAGCAAAACAGGGTCTCACTACGAGCAGTACTTC.

The chain uses TRBV9 and TRBJ2-3; D might be TRBD2 (6 bases). The CDR3 consists of 16 residues. Germline CDR1 reads SGDLS; CDR2 reads YYNGEE. The V end was cut by 3 bases, the J end by 0 bases, with 14 bases between. The DNA for the CDR3 is TGTGCCAGCAGCGGTAAGGGCGGGATAAGCACAGATACGCAGTATTTT. Translated, it gives CASSGKGGISTDTQYF.

The chain uses TRBV4-2 and TRBJ2-7; TRBD2 aligns across 7 bases. CDR1 is LGHNA, CDR2 YNFKEQ, per germline. Losses at the gene ends were 0 bases for V and 4 bases for J; bases not matched to a gene: 9. CDR3 length: 16 amino acids. The CDR3 region has the DNA TGTGCCAGCAGCCAAGAGTGGCTAGCGGTGAGGTACGAGCAGTACTTC. Translation: CASSQEWLAVRYEQYF.

V usage is TRBV5-1 and J usage is TRBJ2-5, with 9 nucleotides matching TRBD2. Germline V gene data show CDR1 as SGHRS and CDR2 as YFSETQ. Unmatched junction bases numbered 9, after V lost 7 bases and J lost 5 bases. This CDR3 region has 14 residues. The CDR3, as DNA: TGCGCCAGCCGTCTAGCGGGAAGTGAGGAGACCCAGTACTTC. It encodes CASRLAGSEETQYF.

This clone has a handful of counts. This rearrangement joins TRBV28 to TRBJ2-1; 9 bases align to TRBD2. This CDR3 is 17 amino acids long. In germline, CDR1 is MDHEN, CDR2 SYDVKM. J lost 6 bases, V lost 3 bases, and 12 bases had no gene match. The DNA of the CDR3 is TGTGCCAGCAGTTTCCGTAGCGGGAGACGTCCCCTCAATGAGCAGTTCTTC. Protein: CASSFRSGRRPLNEQFF.

In this sample, this clone turned up a few times. V is TRBV15 and J is TRBJ2-4; 13 positions agree with TRBD2. The CDR3 is 22 residues long. Germline V gene sequence: CDR1 LNHNV, CDR2 YYDKDF (reference sequence). V was clipped by 4 bases and J by 0 bases; unmatched bases: 18. The CDR3 nucleotides read TGTGCCACCAGCACCCCCCGCGCGGGGACTAGCGGGAACCCTTTAGCCAAAAACATTCAGTACTTC. This gives the protein CATSTPRAGTSGNPLAKNIQYF. Full variable domain (outside the CDR3, taken from reference TRBV15 and TRBJ2-4): DAMVIQNPRYQVTQFGKPVTLSCSQTLNHNVMYWYQQKSSQAPKLLFHYYDKDFNNEADTPDNFQSRRPNTSFCFLDIRSPGLGDTAMYLCATSTPRAGTSGNPLAKNIQYFGAGTRLSVL.

This chain joins TRBV6-5 and TRBJ1-5; D uncertain. The CDR3 extends over 14 amino acids. Germline values: CDR1 MNHEY, CDR2 SVGAGI. The V end was cut by 4 bases, the J end by 10 bases, with 17 bases between. CDR3 region: CASSLGYGSFPQHF. The CDR3 bases are TGTGCCAGCAGTTTAGGATACGGCTCGTTTCCCCAGCATTTT.

In this sample, this clone turned up a few times. This sequence joins TRBV7-2 and TRBJ2-1; TRBD2 matches 12 bases. V shed 3 bases and J 9 bases; nucleotides not matched to a gene: 9. CDR1 and CDR2 (germline): SGHTA, FQGNSA. The CDR3 loop spans 16 amino acids. The CDR3 nucleotides read TGTGCCAGCAGCTTCCAACCGACTAGCGGGAGTGGTGAGCAGTTCTTC. Translated, it gives CASSFQPTSGSGEQFF.

The rearrangement uses TRBV5-4 and TRBJ2-7; tentatively, D is TRBD2 (5 bases). The CDR3 has 15 amino acids. The germline V and J ends were trimmed by 4 bases and 3 bases, with 17 bases remaining between them. Germline V gene data show CDR1 as SGHNT and CDR2 as YYREEE (reference sequence). The CDR3 here is CASSVSVGKNYEQYF. CDR3 nucleotides: TGTGCCAGCAGCGTGAGTGTCGGGAAAAACTACGAGCAGTACTTC.

V usage is TRBV19 and J usage is TRBJ2-3; no firm D call. The V and J ends lost 0 bases and 4 bases respectively, with 14 bases between them. The CDR3 loop spans 16 amino acids. CDR1 LNHDA and CDR2 SQIVND come from the germline V gene (reference sequence). The CDR3 sequence: CASSIDGPGGADTQYF. CDR3 DNA: TGTGCCAGTAGTATAGACGGACCGGGTGGGGCAGATACGCAGTATTTT.

This clone was seen a few times. The CDR3 spells CATRPTTGDYKNTEAFF. In nucleotides, the CDR3 is TGTGCCACCAGACCGACGACAGGGGATTATAAGAACACTGAAGCTTTCTTT. The chain uses TRBV10-3 and TRBJ1-1; 8 bases are a match to TRBD1. The CDR3 has 17 residues. V was pared by 10 bases and J by 1 base, with 17 bases of the junction left unmatched. From germline, CDR1 is ENHRY and CDR2 SYGVKD.

The genes are TRBV2 and TRBJ1-1; TRBD1 might be the D (5 bases). The CDR3 loop spans 12 amino acids. V was shortened by 9 bases and J by 7 bases, with 15 bases between the two germline ends. Looked up from germline, CDR1 is SNHLY and CDR2 is FYNNEI. Here the CDR3 reads CARQGGAFEAFF. The CDR3 bases are TGTGCCAGACAAGGTGGGGCATTTGAAGCTTTCTTT.

This chain connects TRBV5-6 to TRBJ2-3, with TRBD2 matching over 9 bases. Trimming took 4 bases from V and 6 from J; bases not matched to a gene: 12. Germline lookup yields CDR1 SGHDT and CDR2 YYEEEE. The CDR3 has 16 residues. In DNA, the CDR3 is TGTGCCAGCAGCCCTACATTAGCGGGAGATTGGGATACGCAGTATTTT. Translation: CASSPTLAGDWDTQYF. The full variable domain, rest sourced from reference TRBV5-6 and TRBJ2-3, is DAGVTQSPTHLIKTRGQQVTLRCSPKSGHDTVSWYQQALGQGPQFIFQYYEEEERQRGNFPDRFSGHQFPNYSSELNVNALLLGDSALYLCASSPTLAGDWDTQYFGPGTRLTVL.

For this clone: At the DNA level, this CDR3 is encoded by other sequences in the same sample as well. The V and J genes are TRBV7-2 and TRBJ1-6, with D unclear. V gave up 1 base and J gave up 7 bases, with 2 bases separating them. CDR1 and CDR2 (germline): SGHTA, FQGNSA. CDR3 length: 12 residues. Here the CDR3 reads CASSLVNSPLHF. The CDR3 DNA sequence: TGTGCCAGCAGCTTAGTCAATTCACCCCTCCACTTT.

The V call is TRBV5-6, the J call TRBJ2-7, with 8 bases aligning to TRBD2. The V gene end was trimmed by 2 bases and the J gene end by 3 bases; junction bases not matched to a gene: 16. The CDR3 is made up of 18 amino acids. Germline assignment: CDR1 SGHDT and CDR2 YYEEEE. CDR3 coding DNA: TGTGCCAGCAGCTTTGGTCTCGCCCCCGGGGGGGCGTTCTACGAGCAGTACTTC. This sequence encodes CASSFGLAPGGAFYEQYF.

This CDR3 reads CASSWTGAGETQYF. The DNA for the CDR3 is TGTGCCAGCAGTTGGACAGGGGCAGGGGAGACCCAGTACTTC. The chain is built from TRBV27 and TRBJ2-5; 9 nucleotides agree with TRBD1. Germline V lookup: CDR1 MNHEY, CDR2 SMNVEV (reference sequence). The CDR3 has 14 residues. V shed 4 bases, J shed 5 bases, and the junction held 5 bases outside the gene matches.

The chain links TRBV7-2 to TRBJ2-5; 11 positions match TRBD1. CDR1 and CDR2 (germline): SGHTA, FQGNSA. V shed 2 bases, J shed 5 bases, and the junction held 7 bases outside the gene matches. This CDR3 spans 16 amino acids. The CDR3 region is CASSLSGTGGRETQYF. The DNA for the CDR3 is TGTGCCAGCAGCTTATCCGGGACAGGGGGACGGGAGACCCAGTACTTC.

The genes are TRBV28 and TRBJ1-2; D perhaps matches TRBD1 (6 bases). Germline CDR1 and CDR2: MDHEN and SYDVKM. V lost 8 bases and J lost 4, with 20 bases in between. The CDR3 has 15 residues. The CDR3: CASLPLGGGTYGYTF. The CDR3 region has the DNA TGTGCCAGCCTTCCCTTAGGGGGAGGGACCTATGGCTACACCTTC.

This clone was detected a few times. J is TRBJ2-3 and V is TRBV28; D gene unclear. The CDR3 covers 15 residues. V was trimmed by 5 bases and J by 0 bases, leaving 12 bases between them. CDR1 is MDHEN, CDR2 SYDVKM, per germline. The CDR3 here is CASSPQTASTDTQYF. The DNA of the CDR3 is TGTGCCAGCAGTCCCCAGACTGCTAGCACAGATACGCAGTATTTT.

In this sample, this clone turned up a few times. The rearrangement joins TRBV7-2 to TRBJ1-5; D unclear. Germline lookup yields CDR1 SGHTA and CDR2 FQGNSA. The V end was cut by 5 bases, the J end by 9 bases, with 14 bases between. The CDR3 is 13 amino acids. Here the CDR3 reads CASSLGRVRPQHF. In DNA form, the CDR3 reads TGTGCCAGCAGCCTCGGGCGGGTACGGCCCCAGCATTTT.

The chain is built from TRBV15 and TRBJ2-7; a weak D match, TRBD1 (7 bases). V lost 0 bases and J 4 bases, leaving 13 bases between the germline ends. This CDR3 spans 15 amino acids. Germline values: CDR1 LNHNV, CDR2 YYDKDF (reference sequence). The chain's CDR3 is CATSRDGGGGYEQYF. CDR3 DNA: TGTGCCACCAGCAGAGATGGAGGGGGCGGGTACGAGCAGTACTTC.

In regard to this clone: Possible read error: a much larger clone is one base away. The chain recombines TRBV6-6 with TRBJ2-5; no reliable D call. Per the germline V gene, CDR1 is MNHNY and CDR2 is SVGAGI (reference sequence). V shed 5 bases and J shed 2 bases, with 0 bases lying between them. This CDR3 has 10 amino acids. CDR3 DNA: TGTGCCAGCAGTCAAGAGACCCAGTACTTC. Translated: CASSQETQYF.

The CDR3 spells CASSLMGYTGELFF. The DNA for the CDR3 is TGTGCCAGCAGCTTAATGGGATACACCGGGGAGCTGTTTTTT. V usage is TRBV7-2 and J usage is TRBJ2-2, with D uncertain. Germline CDR1 is SGHTA and CDR2 is FQGNSA. With 2 bases removed from V and 3 bases from J, the gap between germline ends came to 7 bases. The CDR3 has 14 residues.

This clone was recorded a few times. This rearrangement joins TRBV28 to TRBJ2-1, with TRBD2 matching over 7 bases. Germline values: CDR1 MDHEN, CDR2 SYDVKM. Trimming at V came to 2 bases and at J to 2 bases, leaving 18 bases not matched to a gene. This CDR3 spans 20 amino acids. Written as DNA, the CDR3 is TGTGCCAGCAGTTTAGGGAGTTGGCTAGCGGCCCTGTCGACCTACAATGAGCAGTTCTTC. Translated, it gives CASSLGSWLAALSTYNEQFF.

This clone was detected a few times. The CDR3 reads CASSSAAFALYTGELFF. For the CDR3, the DNA is TGTGCCAGCAGTTCCGCGGCGTTCGCACTATACACCGGGGAGCTGTTTTTT. The gene calls are TRBV28 and TRBJ2-2; D is uncertain. Looked up from germline, CDR1 is MDHEN and CDR2 is SYDVKM. Trimming shortened V by 4 bases and J by 3 bases, and 18 bases separated the two germline ends. CDR3 size: 17 residues. The whole variable domain, remainder taken from reference TRBV28 and TRBJ2-2, is DVKVTQSSRYLVKRTGEKVFLECVQDMDHENMFWYRQDPGLGLRLIYFSYDVKMKEKGDIPEGYSVSREKKERFSLILESASTNQTSMYLCASSSAAFALYTGELFFGEGSRLTVL.